The entry below describes one T cell receptor beta chain. This sample stems from a study of blood T cell repertoires in COVID-19. Study-wide background: COVID-19 samples collected from the United States, Italy and Spain covered acute and convalescent phases.

Sequencing was performed with immunoSEQ multiplex PCR; in TCRdb, only in-frame clones are kept and a portion is missing. The sample has under 300,000 clones, 86% seen once. This CDR3 has 14 amino acids. V was pared by 0 bases and J by 4 bases, with 10 bases between. Germline CDR1 reads SGHVS; CDR2 reads FQNEAQ. J is TRBJ2-7 and V is TRBV7-8; D is possibly TRBD2 (6 bases). This TCR derives from an elderly man with acute or convalescent COVID-19. Input material: peripheral blood. CDR3 bases: TGTGCCAGCAGCTTAGCGGGGGGACCGTACGAGCAGTACTTC. Protein product: CASSLAGGPYEQYF.